These 15 T cell receptor beta chains were all obtained from the same sample, sequenced in a study of T cell responses to AZD1222 COVID-19 vaccine. Produced via immunoSEQ multiplex PCR; TCRdb's table is partial and in-frame only. Of fewer than 200,000 clones listed, 85% to 95% were seen once; the top ten hold more than 9%. Sample: peripheral blood, taken on day 0 of AZD1222 vaccination. These receptors originate from an adult in good health.

This chain joins TRBV6-6 and TRBJ1-2, with 11 bases identical to TRBD1. The CDR3 sequence is 16 residues long. The germline V gene encodes CDR1 MNHNY and CDR2 SVGAGI (reference sequence). With V trimmed by 5 bases and J by 2 bases, 7 bases remained unmatched. The CDR3 DNA reads as TGTGCCAGCAGTCGGACAGGGGGCTCTGTGAACTATGGCTACACCTTC. Encoded protein: CASSRTGGSVNYGYTF.

This chain connects TRBV18 to TRBJ1-3; possible D gene TRBD1, 5 bases. The CDR3 is made up of 15 amino acids. Trimming left V 2 bases short and J 0 bases short, with 8 bases between. Germline CDR1 is KGHSH and CDR2 is LQKENI. CDR3 region: CASSPGGSSGNTIYF. In DNA form, the CDR3 reads TGTGCCAGCTCACCAGGGGGGAGCTCTGGAAACACCATATATTTT.

This sequence joins TRBV4-1 and TRBJ1-1; 7 bases are a match to TRBD1. The trim removed 1 base at V and 0 bases at J, leaving 5 bases unmatched. Germline CDR1 MGHRA, CDR2 YSYEKL. The CDR3 has 16 residues. The CDR3: CASSQVAGQLNTEAFF. DNA of the CDR3: TGCGCCAGCAGCCAAGTCGCGGGACAGTTGAACACTGAAGCTTTCTTT.

Here the CDR3 DNA reads TGTGCCAGCAGTGAACGGCAGGCCTACTTTTTGAACACTGAAGCTTTCTTT. Translated: CASSERQAYFLNTEAFF. The rearrangement joins TRBV2 to TRBJ1-1, with unresolved D. CDR1 and CDR2 (germline): SNHLY, FYNNEI. The CDR3 totals 17 residues. The ends were cut back, 2 bases at V and 0 bases at J, with 16 bases in the middle.

This chain links TRBV6-5 with TRBJ2-1; weak D call: TRBD2 (6 bases). From germline, CDR1 is MNHEY and CDR2 SVGAGI. V lost 7 bases and J lost 6, with 13 bases in between. This CDR3 has 13 residues. The DNA of the CDR3 is TGTGCCAGCACCTACTCGGGGGTCAATGAGCAGTTCTTC. Translated: CASTYSGVNEQFF.

The chain uses TRBV6-4 and TRBJ1-1, with D possibly matching TRBD1 (5 bases). Looked up from germline, CDR1 is MRHNA and CDR2 is SNTAGT. V lost 6 bases, J lost 5 bases, and 13 bases lay in between. The CDR3 loop spans 13 amino acids. The CDR3 region has the DNA TGTGCCAGCAGCCTGGGGGGGAGAACTGAAGCTTTCTTT. It yields the protein CASSLGGRTEAFF.

The chain uses TRBV19 and TRBJ2-7; 7 bases are shared with TRBD1. Germline values: CDR1 LNHDA, CDR2 SQIVND (reference sequence). This CDR3 is built from 13 residues. The ends lost 3 bases at V and 3 bases at J; junction bases unmatched: 2. CDR3 residues: CASSIGTDYEQYV. CDR3 sequence (DNA): TGTGCCAGTAGTATTGGGACAGACTACGAGCAGTACGTC.

CDR3 nucleotide sequence: TGTGCCAGTAGCCGACAGGGACGCCAAAGCACAGATACGCAGTATTTT. Translation gives CASSRQGRQSTDTQYF. This rearrangement joins TRBV19 to TRBJ2-3; 7 positions match TRBD1. After removal of 6 bases from V and 0 bases from J, the junction contained 9 bases not matched to a gene. The CDR3 totals 16 residues. Per the germline V gene, CDR1 is LNHDA and CDR2 is SQIVND (reference sequence). The variable domain in full, completed from reference TRBV19 and TRBJ2-3, reads DGGITQSPKYLFRKEGQNVTLSCEQNLNHDAMYWYRQDPGQGLRLIYYSQIVNDFQKGDIAEGYSVSREKKESFPLTVTSAQKNPTAFYLCASSRQGRQSTDTQYFGPGTRLTVL.

J is TRBJ2-5 and V is TRBV5-1, with 10 bases that match TRBD2. The V segment lost 6 bases and the J segment 7 bases; nucleotides outside the gene matches: 6. The CDR3 is made up of 13 amino acids. Germline assignment: CDR1 SGHRS and CDR2 YFSETQ. CDR3 DNA sequence: TGCGCCAGCAAAGCCAGCGGGAGGGGGACCCAGTACTTC. This translates into CASKASGRGTQYF.

CDR3: CASTSSSNQPQHF. In DNA, the CDR3 is TGTGCCAGTACCTCTTCGAGCAATCAGCCCCAGCATTTT. The chain has TRBV19 and TRBJ1-5; D call uncertain. CDR1 is LNHDA, CDR2 SQIVND, per germline (reference sequence). Trimming took 7 bases from V and 1 from J, leaving 8 bases between them. CDR3 length: 13 amino acids.

V gene TRBV7-2 combines with J gene TRBJ1-5; D not certain. The CDR3 extends over 15 amino acids. Germline CDR1 is SGHTA and CDR2 is FQGNSA. V shed 3 bases and J shed 0 bases, with 9 bases lying between them. DNA for the CDR3: TGTGCCAGCAGCTTTCTATGGGATAGCAATCAGCCCCAGCATTTT. Translated: CASSFLWDSNQPQHF.

Here the CDR3 reads CASQGVRNNEQFF. The CDR3 bases are TGTGCCAGTCAGGGGGTTAGGAACAATGAGCAGTTCTTC. V gene TRBV12-3 or TRBV12-4 combines with J gene TRBJ2-1; 7 nucleotides agree with TRBD1. V was clipped by 9 bases and J by 5 bases; unmatched bases: 7. The CDR3 spans 13 residues.

The CDR3: CASRRTSGVKTQYF. For the CDR3, the DNA is TGTGCCAGCAGAAGGACTAGCGGGGTGAAGACCCAGTACTTC. This chain joins TRBV28 and TRBJ2-5, with 12 bases that match TRBD2. This CDR3 has 14 amino acids. Trimming removed 6 bases from V and 6 bases from J; junction bases left unmatched: 5. CDR1 is MDHEN and CDR2 is SYDVKM in the germline V gene.

The V and J genes are TRBV11-2 and TRBJ1-3; no definite D call. Between the trimmed V and J ends, which lost 3 bases and 2 bases, there was a span of 14 bases. The germline V gene has CDR1 SGHAT and CDR2 FQNNGV. The CDR3 covers 16 residues. CDR3 DNA: TGTGCCAGCAGCTTGTGGGTCCGTCTTACTGGAAACACCATATATTTT. This encodes CASSLWVRLTGNTIYF.

The chain couples TRBV5-1 to TRBJ1-3; 7 bases are shared with TRBD1. Germline-derived CDR1 and CDR2 are SGHRS and YFSETQ. V shed 5 bases, J shed 1 base, and the junction held 3 bases outside the gene matches. This CDR3 spans 14 amino acids. The CDR3 DNA reads as TGCGCCAGCAGAATGGGACAGTCTGGAAACACCATATATTTT. Amino acid sequence: CASRMGQSGNTIYF.